Shown below are 17 T cell receptor beta chains from a single sample sequenced in a study of Ad26.COV2.S vaccination and SARS-CoV-2 variants. The treatment here: about 20 received Ad26.COV2.S at low or high dose, single or two shots; roughly five received placebo; per-sample allocation not given. Sample collection was performed on day 63 after the first vaccine or placebo injection. Here immunoSEQ multiplex PCR was the method, and the copy in TCRdb shows in-frame clones only, minus some. The profile shows 300,000 to 500,000 clones, 80% to 90% of them singletons. The sequenced sample was peripheral blood, obtained in a trial of Ad26.COV2.S vaccine versus placebo. The receptors stem from a person aged 18-65 years who received the Ad26.COV2.S COVID-19 vaccine or a placebo.

The chain has TRBV5-1 and TRBJ1-2; D unclear. V dropped 0 bases and J dropped 4 bases, with 13 bases sitting between them. Germline lookup yields CDR1 SGHRS and CDR2 YFSETQ. This CDR3 has 15 residues. As DNA, the CDR3 is TGCGCCAGCAGCTTGGACTCGTCCTCCCTCTATGGCTACACCTTC. It translates to CASSLDSSSLYGYTF.

Regarding this clone: The same CDR3 is also encoded by other DNA sequences in this sample. The genes are TRBV10-3 and TRBJ1-1; D gene unclear. Germline V gives CDR1 ENHRY, CDR2 SYGVKD. The CDR3 is 14 amino acids. V was shortened by 0 bases and J by 1 base, with 6 bases between the two germline ends. DNA of the CDR3: TGTGCCATCAGTGAGTCAAGAGAGAACACTGAAGCTTTCTTT. The encoded protein is CAISESRENTEAFF.

This clone was observed a single time. The V call is TRBV24-1, the J call TRBJ2-5, with TRBD1 matching 7 bases. CDR3 length: 15 residues. Germline trimming cut 4 bases from V and 1 base from J; bases unmatched to any gene: 5. From germline, CDR1 is KGHDR and CDR2 SFDVKD. Written as DNA, the CDR3 is TGTGCCACCAGTGACCTGGGACAGACCCAAGAGACCCAGTACTTC. Translating it yields CATSDLGQTQETQYF.

This clone was seen only a few times. The J gene is TRBJ2-5, the V gene TRBV27; TRBD2 is a possible D gene (6 bases). Trimming stripped 5 bases from V and 5 bases from J, with 15 bases between. The CDR3 loop spans 14 amino acids. Germline-derived CDR1 and CDR2 are MNHEY and SMNVEV (reference sequence). CDR3: CASSQTRGGETQYF. The CDR3 DNA follows: TGTGCCAGCAGTCAGACTAGAGGAGGCGAGACCCAGTACTTC.

V is TRBV18 and J is TRBJ1-5; D might be TRBD1 (5 bases). V was trimmed by 4 bases and J by 6 bases, leaving 13 bases between them. The germline V gene encodes CDR1 KGHSH and CDR2 LQKENI. The CDR3 runs to 14 residues. CDR3 region: CASSHGTTVQPQHF. Written as DNA, the CDR3 is TGTGCCAGCTCACACGGTACGACAGTTCAGCCCCAGCATTTT.

V is TRBV7-2 and J is TRBJ2-5; D ambiguous. Trimming shortened V by 3 bases and J by 7 bases, and 9 bases separated the two germline ends. This CDR3 region has 12 residues. The germline V gene has CDR1 SGHTA and CDR2 FQGNSA. CDR3 protein: CASSFGRGTQYF. The CDR3, as DNA: TGTGCCAGCAGCTTCGGGCGCGGGACCCAGTACTTC.

V gene TRBV5-1 combines with J gene TRBJ1-1; D gene ambiguous. V shed 2 bases and J shed 0 bases, with 11 bases lying between them. This CDR3 spans 15 amino acids. CDR1 is SGHRS and CDR2 is YFSETQ in the germline V gene. The CDR3 region is CASSFTAGLNTEAFF. The CDR3 bases are TGCGCCAGCAGCTTCACGGCCGGGCTGAACACTGAAGCTTTCTTT.

This chain links TRBV5-6 with TRBJ1-1, with D uncertain. Germline V gene lookup returns CDR1 SGHDT and CDR2 YYEEEE. The CDR3 totals 15 residues. Trimming took 0 bases from V and 5 from J, leaving 14 bases between them. The DNA of the CDR3 is TGTGCCAGCAGCTTGGAAGGATGGTCGGGTACTGAAGCTTTCTTT. It yields the protein CASSLEGWSGTEAFF. Variable domain in full (rest from reference TRBV5-6 and TRBJ1-1): DAGVTQSPTHLIKTRGQQVTLRCSPKSGHDTVSWYQQALGQGPQFIFQYYEEEERQRGNFPDRFSGHQFPNYSSELNVNALLLGDSALYLCASSLEGWSGTEAFFGQGTRLTVV.

The rearrangement joins TRBV11-2 to TRBJ2-7; 7 nucleotides align to TRBD2. The junction had 2 bases not matched to a gene; V was cut back by 3 bases and J by 0 bases. The CDR3 consists of 14 residues. The V gene's germline CDR1 is SGHAT and CDR2 FQNNGV. CDR3 bases: TGTGCCAGCAGCTTCTCTAGCGGCTCCTACGAGCAGTACTTC. Translated: CASSFSSGSYEQYF.

A word on this clone: Other DNA sequences in this specimen translate into the identical CDR3. The J gene is TRBJ2-3, the V gene TRBV5-1; no reliable D call. The CDR3 is 12 amino acids. The V gene's germline CDR1 is SGHRS and CDR2 YFSETQ. With 0 bases removed from V and 3 bases from J, the gap between germline ends came to 2 bases. CDR3 nucleotides: TGCGCCAGCAGCTTGGTAACAGATACGCAGTATTTT. Translated: CASSLVTDTQYF.

Comments on this clone: A clone one base away is much larger, so this may be a read error. The same CDR3 is also encoded by other DNA sequences in this sample. The chain links TRBV12-3 or TRBV12-4 to TRBJ1-3, with D possibly matching TRBD1 (5 bases). The CDR3 extends over 13 amino acids. V gave up 6 bases and J gave up 4 bases, with 10 bases separating them. DNA for the CDR3: TGTGCCAGCAGGCAGGGATCCGGAAACACCATATATTTT. Protein: CASRQGSGNTIYF.

The chain carries TRBV10-1 and TRBJ2-3; D gene ambiguous. The CDR3 is 14 amino acids. V dropped 4 bases and J dropped 0 bases, with 8 bases sitting between them. CDR1 is WNHNN and CDR2 is SYGVQD in the germline V gene (reference sequence). The CDR3 loop reads CASSVTTSTDTQYF. In DNA, the CDR3 is TGCGCCAGCAGTGTGACAACTAGCACAGATACGCAGTATTTT.

This clone showed up just a few times. This chain joins TRBV6-1 and TRBJ1-2, with no clear D. The CDR3 covers 14 residues. V was trimmed by 1 base and J by 4 bases, leaving 10 bases between them. In germline, CDR1 is MNHNS, CDR2 SASEGT. The CDR3: CASSEGKESYGYTF. The CDR3 DNA sequence: TGTGCCAGCAGTGAAGGGAAGGAAAGCTATGGCTACACCTTC.

The V call is TRBV5-1, the J call TRBJ1-1; D possibly corresponds to TRBD1 (5 bases). The V and J ends lost 0 bases and 2 bases respectively, with 14 bases between them. CDR1 SGHRS and CDR2 YFSETQ come from the germline V gene. This CDR3 is built from 16 residues. The CDR3, as DNA: TGCGCCAGCAGCTTGGCCTATCGGGGCCGCAACACTGAAGCTTTCTTT. Translation: CASSLAYRGRNTEAFF.

V usage is TRBV9 and J usage is TRBJ1-1; the D gene is possibly TRBD1 (5 bases). Germline-derived CDR1 and CDR2 are SGDLS and YYNGEE. Trimming took 3 bases from V and 3 from J, leaving 9 bases between them. The CDR3 length is 13 residues. CDR3 coding DNA: TGTGCCAGCAGCGGGGAACAGGACACTGAAGCTTTCTTT. Translated: CASSGEQDTEAFF.

V is TRBV27 and J is TRBJ2-5; TRBD2 matches 8 bases. After removal of 6 bases from V and 5 bases from J, the junction contained 5 bases not matched to a gene. CDR3 length equals 13 residues. The germline V gene encodes CDR1 MNHEY and CDR2 SMNVEV (reference sequence). The DNA of the CDR3 is TGTGCCAGCAGAAGCGGGGGCTGGGAGACCCAGTACTTC. Its translation: CASRSGGWETQYF.

V gene TRBV6-5 combines with J gene TRBJ2-7; D is unresolved. This CDR3 is 11 amino acids long. Trimming cost V 4 bases and J 4 bases, with 5 bases left between them. Germline CDR1 is MNHEY and CDR2 is SVGAGI. The CDR3 spells CASSFGYEQYF. The CDR3 DNA follows: TGTGCCAGCAGTTTCGGTTACGAGCAGTACTTC.